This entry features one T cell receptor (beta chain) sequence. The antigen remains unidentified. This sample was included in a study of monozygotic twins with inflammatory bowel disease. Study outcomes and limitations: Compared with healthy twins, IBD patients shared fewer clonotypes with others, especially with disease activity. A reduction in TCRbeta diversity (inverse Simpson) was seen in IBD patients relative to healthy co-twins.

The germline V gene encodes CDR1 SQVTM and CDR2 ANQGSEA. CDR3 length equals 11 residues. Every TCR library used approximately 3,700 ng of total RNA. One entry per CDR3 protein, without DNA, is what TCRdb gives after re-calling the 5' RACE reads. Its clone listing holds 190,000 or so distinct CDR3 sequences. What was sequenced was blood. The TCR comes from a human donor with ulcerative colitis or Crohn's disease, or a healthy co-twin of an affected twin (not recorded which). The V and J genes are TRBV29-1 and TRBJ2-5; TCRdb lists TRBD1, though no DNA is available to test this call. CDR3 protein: CSGTGAQTQYF. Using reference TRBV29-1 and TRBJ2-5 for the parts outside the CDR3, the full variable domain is SAVISQKPSRDICQRGTSLTIQCQVDSQVTMMFWYRQQPGQSLTLIATANQGSEATYESGFVIDKFPISRPNLTFSTLTVSNMSPEDSSIYLCSGTGAQTQYFGPGTRLLVL.